Reported below is one T cell receptor beta chain. There are 12 residues in the CDR3. Germline CDR1 SGHTA, CDR2 FQGTGA. This record comes from a study of tumor-infiltrating lymphocytes in oesophageal squamous cell carcinoma. TCRdb itself ran the PCR reads through MiXCR, one entry per CDR3 protein. The data show some 8,300 distinct CDR3 sequences, roughly 65% seen once. V usage is TRBV7-3 and J usage is TRBJ2-5; D unresolved. The last part of the DNA fits TRBJ2-1 better; the J call may be wrong. This clonotype was sampled from a female donor with esophageal squamous cell carcinoma. The specimen was esophageal tumor tissue. This CDR3 is CASSVISNEQFF. The DNA for the CDR3 is TGTGCCAGCAGCGTTATCAGCAATGAGCAGTTCTTC.